This TCR beta chain was found in a study of blood T cell repertoires in COVID-19. The overall study: Specimens from acute and convalescent COVID-19 originated in the United States, Italy and Spain. The analysed material was cDNA or gDNA that came from T cells, B-cell-depleted T cells, or PBMCs.

V shed 5 bases, J shed 4 bases, and the junction held 13 bases outside the gene matches. CDR1 SGHTA and CDR2 FQGNSA come from the germline V gene. CDR3 length: 17 residues. TCRdb's copy holds only in-frame clones and misses some; the assay was immunoSEQ multiplex PCR. The sample holds about 190,000 clones, 70% to 90% seen once. The source is a woman between 35 and 50 years old who had recovered from COVID-19. This chain connects TRBV7-2 to TRBJ2-2; 7 bases map to TRBD2. The specimen sequenced was peripheral blood. CDR3 amino acids: CASSQTQLALGTGELFF. The DNA for the CDR3 is TGTGCCAGCAGCCAAACCCAACTAGCGTTGGGCACCGGGGAGCTGTTTTTT.